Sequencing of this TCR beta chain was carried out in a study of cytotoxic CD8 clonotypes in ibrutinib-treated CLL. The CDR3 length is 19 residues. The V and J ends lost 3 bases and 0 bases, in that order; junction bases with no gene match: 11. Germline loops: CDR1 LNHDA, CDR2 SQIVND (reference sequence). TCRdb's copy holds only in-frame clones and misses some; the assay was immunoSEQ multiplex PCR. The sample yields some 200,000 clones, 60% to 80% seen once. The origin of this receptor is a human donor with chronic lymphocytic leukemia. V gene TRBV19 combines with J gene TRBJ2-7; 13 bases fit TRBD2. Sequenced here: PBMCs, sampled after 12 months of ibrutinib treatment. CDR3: CASSIHPGTSGTFSYEQYF. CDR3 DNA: TGTGCCAGTAGTATCCATCCCGGGACTAGCGGGACGTTCTCCTACGAGCAGTACTTC.